The rows below give T cell receptor beta chains drawn from one sample of a study of CD8+CD57+ T cells in acquired aplastic anemia. In TCRdb, the reads were re-called with MiXCR into one record per CDR3 protein. Of some 280,000 distinct CDR3 sequences listed, 45% to 65% were seen once; the top ten hold 6.5% to 10%. Source material: sorted CD4+, CD8+, or CD8+CD57+ T cells (not recorded which) from PBMCs. The receptors were sampled from a human donor with severe aplastic anemia or a healthy control (not recorded which). The CDR3 runs from the conserved cysteine through the conserved F or W. The D gene is left open where the match is weak. Size is stated for part of the rows, as once, few or many counts, or as a class when the clone is expanded.

TRBJ1-5,NA,many,TRBV19,CASSIAPRSYQPQHF,TGTGCCAGTAGTATAGCCCCCAGGAGTTATCAGCCCCAGCATTTT
TRBJ2-1,TRBD1,NA,TRBV29-1,CSVPDRGRGYEQFF,TGCAGCGTCCCCGACAGGGGGCGCGGGTATGAGCAGTTCTTC
TRBJ2-7,NA,NA,TRBV29-1,CSVEVTKWGEQYF,TGCAGCGTTGAAGTAACTAAATGGGGCGAGCAGTACTTC
TRBJ2-7,TRBD1,few,TRBV20-1,CSASGQGIGEQYF,TGCAGTGCGTCAGGACAGGGAATAGGTGAGCAGTACTTC
TRBJ2-2,NA,many,TRBV11-2,CASSLEYTGELFF,TGTGCCAGCAGCTTGGAATACACCGGGGAGCTGTTTTTT
TRBJ1-2,TRBD1,NA,TRBV19,CASRDRDSYGYTF,TGTGCCAGTAGGGACAGGGATAGCTATGGCTACACCTTC
TRBJ1-2,NA,NA,TRBV6-5,CASSLTTGTRNYGYTF,TGTGCCAGCAGTCTAACCACAGGGACCCGAAACTATGGCTACACCTTC
TRBJ2-1,TRBD2,few,TRBV7-2,CASSLAPTSGVHEQFF,TGTGCCAGCAGCTTAGCTCCTACTAGCGGTGTCCATGAGCAGTTCTTC
TRBJ1-2,NA,NA,TRBV4-3,CASSSVGGGGYTF,TGCGCCAGCAGCAGTGTCGGGGGTGGAGGCTACACCTTC
TRBJ2-7,TRBD2,NA,TRBV9,CASSVGSGRFEQYF,TGTGCCAGCAGCGTAGGAAGCGGGAGATTCGAGCAGTACTTC
TRBJ1-1,NA,many,TRBV12-3/TRBV12-4,CASSLDGNTEAFF,TGTGCCAGCAGCTTAGACGGGAACACTGAAGCTTTCTTT
TRBJ1-1,NA,NA,TRBV3-1,CAGSQESRGSGTEAFF,TGTGCCGGCAGCCAAGAATCAAGGGGAAGCGGCACTGAAGCTTTCTTT
TRBJ2-7,TRBD2,NA,TRBV7-8,CASRSPRRASGGSTYEQYF,TGTGCCAGCAGATCCCCCCGGAGGGCTAGCGGGGGGTCGACCTACGAGCAGTACTTC
TRBJ2-1,NA,many,TRBV10-3,CAISEFGDTGNEQFF,TGTGCCATCAGTGAGTTTGGGGACACGGGGAATGAGCAGTTCTTC
TRBJ2-2,NA,NA,TRBV29-1,CSVGRGTTGELFF,TGCAGCGTTGGAAGGGGGACTACCGGGGAGCTGTTTTTT
TRBJ1-6,NA,NA,TRBV7-2,CASSLLTRGDQPLHF,TGTGCCAGCAGCTTATTGACCCGTGGGGATCAGCCCCTCCACTTT
TRBJ2-5,NA,few,TRBV14,CASSQVEGLSQYF,TGTGCCAGCAGCCAAGTAGAAGGCCTGTCCCAGTACTTC
TRBJ1-2,NA,NA,TRBV7-8,CASSSGTANTF,TGTGCCAGCAGCTCAGGGACGGCGAACACCTTC
TRBJ1-6,NA,NA,TRBV15,CATSARGGVSNSPLHF,TGTGCCACCAGCGCCCGAGGAGGGGTTTCGAATTCACCCCTCCACTTT
TRBJ1-1,NA,many,TRBV7-6,CASSLLAGAEAFF,TGTGCCAGCAGCTTATTGGCCGGGGCTGAAGCTTTCTTT
TRBJ1-5,TRBD1,NA,TRBV7-8,CAISASPGTAHNQPQHF,TGTGCAATATCAGCTTCCCCCGGGACAGCGCACAATCAGCCCCAGCATTTT
TRBJ1-1,NA,NA,TRBV7-2,CASSRPAVLGTEVFF,TGTGCCAGCAGCCGGCCCGCAGTTTTGGGCACTGAAGTTTTCTTT
TRBJ1-1,TRBD1,NA,TRBV2,CASRVDRVERGTEAFF,TGTGCCAGCAGGGTCGACAGGGTGGAGAGAGGCACTGAAGCTTTCTTT
TRBJ1-1,NA,few,TRBV5-1,CASSLASGTNTKAFF,TGCGCCAGCAGCTTGGCTTCAGGGACGAACACTAAAGCTTTCTTT
TRBJ1-1,NA,NA,TRBV20-1,CSASQTYRDTEAFF,TGCAGTGCTAGTCAGACTTACCGGGACACTGAAGCTTTCTTT
TRBJ2-2,NA,many,TRBV30,CAWKGRGRLNTGELFF,TGTGCCTGGAAGGGACGGGGACGACTCAACACCGGGGAGCTGTTTTTT